Given below is one T cell receptor beta chain in context. Its specificity is not known. Per germline, CDR1 SGHRS and CDR2 YFSETQ. V gave up 4 bases and J gave up 2 bases, with 10 bases separating them. This CDR3 has 15 amino acids. TCRdb re-analysed the RACE reads in MiXCR, keeping a single row per CDR3 protein. The repertoire holds roughly 180,000 distinct CDR3 sequences, with roughly 15% as singletons. The data belong to a study of human T cells and chemical hapten exposure. Study overall: Patch tests delivered 0.01% DPC to the upper back and were evaluated at 6 days.

General observations from the study: There was alopecia in the donors, so their immune response may differ from that of healthy people.

Time point noted: patch test 1, 2 weeks after DPC sensitization. Treatment described: therapeutic diphenylcyclopropenone sensitization with weekly scalp DPC. Blood collection took place prior to placing each patch test. The chain is built from TRBV5-1 and TRBJ1-6; D might be TRBD1 (6 bases). This sample comprised whole blood, obtained in connection with sensitization to the hapten diphenylcyclopropenone (DPC). The origin of this receptor is a woman aged 25 to 39 with alopecia areata. Some clones in this sample may be carry-over from other donors' samples. The CDR3 here is CASSLDRTYNSPLHF. As DNA, the CDR3 is TGCGCCAGCAGCCTAGACAGGACCTATAATTCACCCCTCCACTTT. Complete variable domain (other parts from reference TRBV5-1 and TRBJ1-6): KAGVTQTPRYLIKTRGQQVTLSCSPISGHRSVSWYQQTPGQGLQFLFEYFSETQRNKGNFPGRFSGRQFSNSRSEMNVSTLELGDSALYLCASSLDRTYNSPLHFGNGTRLTVT.